The clone carrying this TCR beta chain showed up just once. In the original analysis: Amplifying reference gene primers gave estimates of nucleated cell counts. Profiled with immunoSEQ multiplex PCR; TCRdb holds only in-frame clones, not every one. V and J calls and clone size are those listed in that table; D and trimming were worked out from the DNA. The data hold 300,000 to 350,000 clones, with around 87% observed a single time. The data stem from a study of blood T cell repertoires in COVID-19. Study overall: COVID-19 samples collected from the United States, Italy and Spain covered acute and convalescent phases. Sources were T cells, B-cell-depleted T cells, or PBMCs; the material itself was cDNA or gDNA.

The source is a woman between 50 and 59 years old with COVID-19, enrolled during active disease. Sequenced sample: peripheral blood.

The CDR3: CASSESPAGTGVYF. The CDR3 DNA follows: TGTGCCAGCAGCGAGAGTCCGGCGGGTACGGGAGTGTACTTC. This chain uses TRBV7-9 with TRBJ2-5; perhaps TRBD2 as D (6 bases). Between the trimmed V and J ends, which lost 5 bases and 13 bases, there was a span of 23 bases. This CDR3 spans 14 amino acids. CDR1 is SEHNR and CDR2 is FQNEAQ in the germline V gene (reference sequence).